This passage covers 32 T cell receptor beta chains from one sample sequenced in a study of T cells expressing NK-cell markers. TCRdb reprocessed the 5' RACE reads and keeps a single row for each CDR3 protein, giving no DNA. Its clone listing holds 200,000 to 300,000 distinct CDR3 sequences. The material sequenced was blood T cells: a sorted CD56 or NKG2C T cell subset, CD4+ or CD8+ T cells, or bulk PBMC T cells (not recorded which). All receptors derive from a woman aged 18-70 years in good health.

The CDR3 region is CASSLGASPTEKLFF. This rearrangement joins TRBV7-2 to TRBJ1-4. This CDR3 is 15 amino acids long. Germline lookup yields CDR1 SGHTA and CDR2 FQGNSA.

This rearrangement joins TRBV5-1 to TRBJ1-1; the TRBD1 assignment by TCRdb is unverifiable without DNA. Germline lookup yields CDR1 SGHRS and CDR2 YFSETQ. This CDR3 comprises 14 residues. The CDR3 loop reads CASSSGTLNTEAFF.

This sequence joins TRBV28 and TRBJ2-2; TCRdb selects TRBD2, and the lack of DNA leaves this call unchecked. Germline-derived CDR1 and CDR2 are MDHEN and SYDVKM. The CDR3 runs to 16 residues. The CDR3 loop is CASSGGRAVNTGELFF.

V is TRBV6-5 and J is TRBJ2-1; without DNA, the TCRdb call of TRBD2 cannot be checked. This CDR3 region has 16 residues. Germline V gives CDR1 MNHEY, CDR2 SVGAGI. The CDR3 sequence is CASSYSVASGTNEQFF.

The V call is TRBV3-1, the J call TRBJ1-1. CDR1 is LGHDT, CDR2 YNNKEL, per germline (reference sequence). This CDR3 spans 14 amino acids. The CDR3 here is CASSQDLGGNEAFF.

V gene TRBV7-2 combines with J gene TRBJ2-7; TCRdb lists TRBD2, though no DNA is available to test this call. The germline V gene encodes CDR1 SGHTA and CDR2 FQGNSA. This CDR3 is built from 14 residues. CDR3 loop: CASSRLAGVGEQYF.

The chain joins TRBV21-1 to TRBJ1-5; the TCRdb call, TRBD1, lacks DNA for checking. TRBV21-1 is shown as a pseudogene. The CDR3 contains 22 residues. The CDR3 sequence: CASSKLRGVRHLSSYSNQPQHF.

The chain combines TRBV4-3 with TRBJ2-1; TCRdb lists TRBD2, though no DNA is available to test this call. CDR1 is LGHNA, CDR2 YSLEER, per germline. This CDR3 region has 13 residues. CDR3 sequence reads: CASRNRGGGEQFF.

The V gene is TRBV29-1, the J gene TRBJ1-1; TCRdb's assignment of TRBD1 cannot be checked, as there is no DNA. CDR1 and CDR2 (germline): SQVTM, ANQGSEA. The CDR3 spans 13 residues. The CDR3 loop is CSYGTGWDTEAFF.

The genes are TRBV6-1 and TRBJ2-7; the D call of TRBD2 rests on TCRdb alone, since no DNA is present to check it. Germline CDR1 MNHNS, CDR2 SASEGT. The CDR3 consists of 14 residues. The CDR3 sequence is CASALRRDTYEQYF.

The chain carries TRBV4-2 and TRBJ2-5; TCRdb designates TRBD1, a call that cannot be tested without DNA. From germline, CDR1 is LGHNA and CDR2 YNFKEQ. The CDR3 loop spans 15 amino acids. The CDR3 is CASSQERGARETQYF.

The chain links TRBV6-1 to TRBJ1-5; TCRdb selects TRBD1, and the lack of DNA leaves this call unchecked. The length of the CDR3 is 15 residues. Germline CDR1 MNHNS, CDR2 SASEGT. The CDR3 is CASRPGQGSNQPQHF.

The chain carries TRBV3-1 and TRBJ2-1; the D gene TCRdb calls, TRBD2, cannot be checked with no DNA. The CDR3 loop spans 16 amino acids. Germline CDR1 is LGHDT and CDR2 is YNNKEL (reference sequence). This chain's CDR3 is CASSPWTSGSYNEQFF.

V usage is TRBV20-1 and J usage is TRBJ2-2. The germline gives CDR1 DFQATT, CDR2 SNEGSKA (reference sequence). The CDR3 length is 14 residues. The CDR3 protein is CSAMRGADTGELFF.

The chain couples TRBV20-1 to TRBJ2-2; TCRdb returns TRBD2, unconfirmable since there is no DNA. This CDR3 has 15 residues. CDR1 is DFQATT, CDR2 SNEGSKA, per germline (reference sequence). CDR3 protein: CSASWGRARTGELFF.

The chain combines TRBV10-3 with TRBJ1-1. The CDR3 is 14 amino acids. The germline V gene has CDR1 ENHRY and CDR2 SYGVKD. CDR3 in amino acids: CAISAVNPNTEAFF.

The V call is TRBV7-8, the J call TRBJ2-1. CDR1 and CDR2 from the germline V gene are SGHVS and FQNEAQ. The CDR3 is 13 amino acids. CDR3 residues: CASRSYVLDEQFF.

This sequence joins TRBV11-2 and TRBJ2-1; as DNA is missing, the TRBD1 call by TCRdb cannot be tested. The CDR3 has 14 residues. Germline V CDR1 and CDR2: SGHAT, FQNNGV. CDR3 sequence reads: CASSYGGPNNEQFF. The full variable domain, with the rest looked up from reference TRBV11-2 and TRBJ2-1, is EAGVAQSPRYKIIEKRQSVAFWCNPISGHATLYWYQQILGQGPKLLIQFQNNGVVDDSQLPKDRFSAERLKGVDSTLKIQPAKLEDSAVYLCASSYGGPNNEQFFGPGTRLTVL.

The chain has TRBV12-3 or TRBV12-4 and TRBJ1-1. The length of the CDR3 is 13 residues. CDR3: CASTMQQNTEAFF.

The chain employs TRBV5-1 and TRBJ2-1; the D call of TRBD1 rests on TCRdb alone, since no DNA is present to check it. The CDR3 consists of 16 residues. Germline V lookup: CDR1 SGHRS, CDR2 YFSETQ. The CDR3 reads CASSLIDRANYNEQFF.

This chain uses TRBV29-1 with TRBJ2-5. The germline V gene encodes CDR1 SQVTM and CDR2 ANQGSEA. The CDR3 is made up of 13 amino acids. The CDR3 region is CSVVRTAQETQYF. Together with reference TRBV29-1 and TRBJ2-5, the CDR3 gives the full variable domain: SAVISQKPSRDICQRGTSLTIQCQVDSQVTMMFWYRQQPGQSLTLIATANQGSEATYESGFVIDKFPISRPNLTFSTLTVSNMSPEDSSIYLCSVVRTAQETQYFGPGTRLLVL.

The chain carries TRBV11-2 and TRBJ2-5. The CDR3 is made up of 15 amino acids. In germline, CDR1 is SGHAT, CDR2 FQNNGV. Here the CDR3 reads CASSLDGQYQETQYF.

The chain joins TRBV5-5 to TRBJ2-2. The length of the CDR3 is 12 residues. Per germline, CDR1 SGHKS and CDR2 YYEKEE (reference sequence). CDR3 residues: CASSLETGELFF.

This CDR3 is CASPIGTGDYNEQFF. The chain uses TRBV5-1 and TRBJ2-1; TCRdb reports TRBD1, a call that lacks DNA to check it against. The CDR3 length is 15 residues. Germline values: CDR1 SGHRS, CDR2 YFSETQ.

The J gene is TRBJ2-7, the V gene TRBV13. Germline loops: CDR1 PRHDT, CDR2 FYEKMQ (reference sequence). The CDR3 has 13 amino acids. The CDR3 loop is CASSFRSGHEQYF.

V and J are TRBV4-3 and TRBJ2-5. Germline CDR1 and CDR2: LGHNA and YSLEER. This CDR3 has 14 residues. The CDR3 sequence is CASSQDSNIETQYF.

The CDR3 here is CSARPNTEAFF. The chain employs TRBV20-1 and TRBJ1-1. The CDR3 consists of 11 residues. Germline V gene data show CDR1 as DFQATT and CDR2 as SNEGSKA (reference sequence).

The CDR3 reads CASSINQPQHF. The J gene is TRBJ1-5, the V gene TRBV6-1. CDR1 and CDR2 (germline): MNHNS, SASEGT. The CDR3 contains 11 residues.

The chain carries TRBV2 and TRBJ2-7; the TRBD2 assignment by TCRdb is unverifiable without DNA. Germline V CDR1 and CDR2: SNHLY, FYNNEI. The CDR3 has 14 amino acids. CDR3 sequence reads: CASTREGLAYEQYF.

The rearrangement links TRBV29-1 to TRBJ1-4; TCRdb's D call of TRBD1 is untestable without DNA. Germline V gene sequence: CDR1 SQVTM, CDR2 ANQGSEA. This CDR3 contains 15 residues. The CDR3 reads CSVHLPGQGGEKLFF. Filled out from reference TRBV29-1 and TRBJ1-4, the complete variable domain reads SAVISQKPSRDICQRGTSLTIQCQVDSQVTMMFWYRQQPGQSLTLIATANQGSEATYESGFVIDKFPISRPNLTFSTLTVSNMSPEDSSIYLCSVHLPGQGGEKLFFGSGTQLSVL.

The rearrangement joins TRBV5-1 to TRBJ2-3; the D call from TCRdb, TRBD1, cannot be confirmed without DNA. The germline V gene encodes CDR1 SGHRS and CDR2 YFSETQ. This CDR3 region has 15 residues. The CDR3 protein is CASSSRAVYTDTQYF.

V gene TRBV28 combines with J gene TRBJ2-7; TCRdb proposes TRBD1, but this gene call is untestable without DNA. The CDR3 is 16 residues long. Germline V gene data show CDR1 as MDHEN and CDR2 as SYDVKM. This CDR3 reads CASSSFLGVHSYEQYF.